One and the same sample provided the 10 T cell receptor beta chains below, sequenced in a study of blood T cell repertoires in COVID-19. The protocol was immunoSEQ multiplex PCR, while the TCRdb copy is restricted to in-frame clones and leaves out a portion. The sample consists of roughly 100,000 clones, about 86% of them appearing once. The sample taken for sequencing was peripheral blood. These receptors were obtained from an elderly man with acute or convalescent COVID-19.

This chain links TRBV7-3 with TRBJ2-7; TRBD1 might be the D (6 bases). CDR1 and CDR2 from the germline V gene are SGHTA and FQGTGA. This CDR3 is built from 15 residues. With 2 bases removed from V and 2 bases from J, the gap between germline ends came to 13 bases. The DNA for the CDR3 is TGTGCCAGCAGCTTAGGGTCGGGACATACCTACGAGCAGTACTTC. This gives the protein CASSLGSGHTYEQYF.

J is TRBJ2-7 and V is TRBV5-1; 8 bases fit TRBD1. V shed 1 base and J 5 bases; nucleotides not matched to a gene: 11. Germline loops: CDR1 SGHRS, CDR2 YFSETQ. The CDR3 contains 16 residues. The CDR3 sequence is CASSLSARQGAHEQYF. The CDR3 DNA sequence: TGCGCCAGCAGCTTGTCAGCACGGCAGGGGGCCCACGAGCAGTACTTC.

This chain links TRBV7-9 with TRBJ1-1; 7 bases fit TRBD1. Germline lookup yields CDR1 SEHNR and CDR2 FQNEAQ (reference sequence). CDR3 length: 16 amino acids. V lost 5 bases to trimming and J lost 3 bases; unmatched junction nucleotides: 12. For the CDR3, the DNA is TGTGCCAGCAGCGCGAGCCGGGACAGTCGATACACTGAAGCTTTCTTT. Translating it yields CASSASRDSRYTEAFF.

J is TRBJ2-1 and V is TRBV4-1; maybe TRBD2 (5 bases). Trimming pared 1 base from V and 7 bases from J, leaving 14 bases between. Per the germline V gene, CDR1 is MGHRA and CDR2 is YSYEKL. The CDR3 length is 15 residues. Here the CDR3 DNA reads TGCGCCAGCAGCCAAGCGGTCGCCCGGGAAAATGAGCAGTTCTTC. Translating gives CASSQAVARENEQFF.

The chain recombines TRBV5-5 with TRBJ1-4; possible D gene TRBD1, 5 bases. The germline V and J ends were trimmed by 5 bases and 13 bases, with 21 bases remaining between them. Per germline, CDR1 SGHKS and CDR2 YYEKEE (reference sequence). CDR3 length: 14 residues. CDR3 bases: TGTGCCAGCAGGGGTGACAGAAACTTCGTGAGACTGTTTTTT. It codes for CASRGDRNFVRLFF.

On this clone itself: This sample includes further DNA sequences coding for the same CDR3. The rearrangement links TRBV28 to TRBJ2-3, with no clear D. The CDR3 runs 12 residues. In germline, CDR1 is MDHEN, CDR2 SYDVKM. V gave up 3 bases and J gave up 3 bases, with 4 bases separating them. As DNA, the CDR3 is TGTGCCAGCAGTTTTAGTACAGATACGCAGTATTTT. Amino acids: CASSFSTDTQYF.

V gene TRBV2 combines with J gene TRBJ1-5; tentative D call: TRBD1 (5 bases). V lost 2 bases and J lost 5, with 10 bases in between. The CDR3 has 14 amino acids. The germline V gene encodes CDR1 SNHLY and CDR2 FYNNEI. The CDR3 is CASSEMGPYQPQHF. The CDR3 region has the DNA TGTGCCAGCAGTGAAATGGGGCCATATCAGCCCCAGCATTTT.

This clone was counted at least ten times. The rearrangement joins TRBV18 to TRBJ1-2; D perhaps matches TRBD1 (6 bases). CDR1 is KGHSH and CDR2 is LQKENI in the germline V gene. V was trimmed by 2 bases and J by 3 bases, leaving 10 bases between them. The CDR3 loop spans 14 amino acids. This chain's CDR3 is CASSPTGQDYGYTF. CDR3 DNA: TGTGCCAGCTCACCAACAGGGCAGGACTATGGCTACACCTTC.

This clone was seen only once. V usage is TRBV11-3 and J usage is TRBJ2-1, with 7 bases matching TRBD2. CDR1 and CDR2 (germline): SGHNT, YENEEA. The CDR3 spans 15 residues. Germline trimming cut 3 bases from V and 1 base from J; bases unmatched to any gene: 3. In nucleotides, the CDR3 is TGTGCCAGCAGCTTTGGCGGGAGTTCCTACAATGAGCAGTTCTTC. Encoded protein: CASSFGGSSYNEQFF.

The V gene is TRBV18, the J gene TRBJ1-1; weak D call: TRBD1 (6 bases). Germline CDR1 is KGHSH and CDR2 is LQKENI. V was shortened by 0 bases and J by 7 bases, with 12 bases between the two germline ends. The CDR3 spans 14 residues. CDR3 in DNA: TGTGCCAGCTCACCACCGAGCAGGGGTGATGAAGCTTTCTTT. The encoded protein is CASSPPSRGDEAFF.